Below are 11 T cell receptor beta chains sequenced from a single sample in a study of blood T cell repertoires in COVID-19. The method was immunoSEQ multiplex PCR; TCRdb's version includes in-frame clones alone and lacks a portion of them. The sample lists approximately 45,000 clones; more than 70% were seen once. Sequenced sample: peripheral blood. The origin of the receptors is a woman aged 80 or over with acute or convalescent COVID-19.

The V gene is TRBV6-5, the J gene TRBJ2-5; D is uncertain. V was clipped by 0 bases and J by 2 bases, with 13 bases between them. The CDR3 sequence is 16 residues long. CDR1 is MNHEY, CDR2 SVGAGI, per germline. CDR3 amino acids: CASSYSHSQPQETQYF. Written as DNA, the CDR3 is TGTGCCAGCAGTTACTCCCATAGCCAGCCACAAGAGACCCAGTACTTC.

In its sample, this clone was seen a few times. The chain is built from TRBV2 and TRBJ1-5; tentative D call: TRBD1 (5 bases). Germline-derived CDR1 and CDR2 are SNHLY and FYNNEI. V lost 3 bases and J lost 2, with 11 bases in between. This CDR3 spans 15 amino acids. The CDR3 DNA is TGTGCCAGCAGTGATCAGGGATTAGGCAATCAGCCCCAGCATTTT. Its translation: CASSDQGLGNQPQHF.

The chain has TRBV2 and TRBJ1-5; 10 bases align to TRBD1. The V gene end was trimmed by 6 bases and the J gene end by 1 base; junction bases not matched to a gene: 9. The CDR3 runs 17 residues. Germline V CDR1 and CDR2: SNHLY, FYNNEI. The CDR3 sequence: CASRDRGRGGSNQPQHF. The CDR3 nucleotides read TGTGCCAGCAGAGACAGGGGGCGAGGAGGGAGCAATCAGCCCCAGCATTTT.

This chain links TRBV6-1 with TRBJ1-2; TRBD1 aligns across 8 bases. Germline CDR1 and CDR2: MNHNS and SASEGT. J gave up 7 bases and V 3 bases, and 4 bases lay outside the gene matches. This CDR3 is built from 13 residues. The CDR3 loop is CASSDRGLGGYTF. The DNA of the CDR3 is TGTGCCAGCAGTGACAGGGGGCTGGGTGGCTACACCTTC.

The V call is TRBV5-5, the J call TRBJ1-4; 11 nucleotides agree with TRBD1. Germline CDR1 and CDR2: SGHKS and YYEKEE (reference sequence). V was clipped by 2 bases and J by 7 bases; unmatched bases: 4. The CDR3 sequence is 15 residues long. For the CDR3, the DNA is TGTGCCAGCAGCTTAACCGGGACAGGGGGTGAAAAACTGTTTTTT. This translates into CASSLTGTGGEKLFF.

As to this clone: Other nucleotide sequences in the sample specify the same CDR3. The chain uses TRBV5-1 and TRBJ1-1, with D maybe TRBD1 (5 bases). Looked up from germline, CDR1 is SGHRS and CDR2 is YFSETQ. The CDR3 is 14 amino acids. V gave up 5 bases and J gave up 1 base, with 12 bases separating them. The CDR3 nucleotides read TGCGCCAGCAGTCTAGGACACAAGAACACTGAAGCTTTCTTT. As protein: CASSLGHKNTEAFF.

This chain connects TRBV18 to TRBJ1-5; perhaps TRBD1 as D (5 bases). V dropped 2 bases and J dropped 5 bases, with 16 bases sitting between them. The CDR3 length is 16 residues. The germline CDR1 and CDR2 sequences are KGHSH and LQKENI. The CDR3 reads CASSPTGGAIDQPQHF. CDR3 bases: TGTGCCAGCTCACCAACAGGTGGAGCCATAGATCAGCCCCAGCATTTT.

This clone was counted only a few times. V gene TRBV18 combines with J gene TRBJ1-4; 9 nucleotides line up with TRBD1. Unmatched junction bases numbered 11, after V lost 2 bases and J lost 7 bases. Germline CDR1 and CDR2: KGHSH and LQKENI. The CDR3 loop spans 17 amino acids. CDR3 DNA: TGTGCCAGCTCACCAGCGGACAGGGGCGGATTTAGTGAAAAACTGTTTTTT. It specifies CASSPADRGGFSEKLFF.

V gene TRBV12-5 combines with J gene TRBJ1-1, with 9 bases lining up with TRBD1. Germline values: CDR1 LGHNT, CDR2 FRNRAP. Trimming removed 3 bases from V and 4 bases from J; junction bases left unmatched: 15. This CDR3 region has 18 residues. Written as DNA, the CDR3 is TGTGCTAGTGGTTTCCTAGGGACAGGGAGTAGGGTGCGCACTGAAGCTTTCTTT. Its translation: CASGFLGTGSRVRTEAFF.

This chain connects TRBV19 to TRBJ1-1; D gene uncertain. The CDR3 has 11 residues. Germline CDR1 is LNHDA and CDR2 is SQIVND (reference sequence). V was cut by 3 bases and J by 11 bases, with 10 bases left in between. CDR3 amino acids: CASSIPRAAFF. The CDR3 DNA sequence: TGTGCCAGTAGTATCCCGCGGGCGGCTTTCTTT.

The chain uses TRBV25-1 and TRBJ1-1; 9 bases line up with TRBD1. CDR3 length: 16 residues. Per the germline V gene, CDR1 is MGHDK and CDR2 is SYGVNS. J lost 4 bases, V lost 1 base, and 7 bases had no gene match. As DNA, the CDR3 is TGTGCCAGCAGTGAATTTAAGGGGACAGGGCCCACTGAAGCTTTCTTT. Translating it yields CASSEFKGTGPTEAFF. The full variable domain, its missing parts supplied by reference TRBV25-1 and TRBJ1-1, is EADIYQTPRYLVIGTGKKITLECSQTMGHDKMYWYQQDPGMELHLIHYSYGVNSTEKGDLSSESTVSRIRTEHFPLTLESARPSHTSQYLCASSEFKGTGPTEAFFGQGTRLTVV.